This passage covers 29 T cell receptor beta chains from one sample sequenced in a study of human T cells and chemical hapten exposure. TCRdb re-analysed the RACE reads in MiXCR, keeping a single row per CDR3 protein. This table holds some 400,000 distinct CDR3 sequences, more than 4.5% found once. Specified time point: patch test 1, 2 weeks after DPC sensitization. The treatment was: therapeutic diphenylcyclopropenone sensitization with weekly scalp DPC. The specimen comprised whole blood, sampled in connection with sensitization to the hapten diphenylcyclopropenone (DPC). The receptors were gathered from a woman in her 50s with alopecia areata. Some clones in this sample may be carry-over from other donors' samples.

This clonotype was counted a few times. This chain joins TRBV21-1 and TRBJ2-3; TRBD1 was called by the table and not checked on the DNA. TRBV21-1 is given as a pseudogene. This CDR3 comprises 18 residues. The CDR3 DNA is TGTGCCAGCAGCAAAGTGGTCAGGACATCACTTAGCACAGATACGCAGTATTTT. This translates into CASSKVVRTSLSTDTQYF.

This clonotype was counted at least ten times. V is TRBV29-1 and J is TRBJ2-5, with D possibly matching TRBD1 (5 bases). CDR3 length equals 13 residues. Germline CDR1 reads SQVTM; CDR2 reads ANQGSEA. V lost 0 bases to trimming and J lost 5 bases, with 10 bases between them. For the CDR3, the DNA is TGCAGCGTTGAAGAAGGACACTGGGAGACCCAGTACTTC. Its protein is CSVEEGHWETQYF. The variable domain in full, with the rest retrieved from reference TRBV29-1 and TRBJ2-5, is SAVISQKPSRDICQRGTSLTIQCQVDSQVTMMFWYRQQPGQSLTLIATANQGSEATYESGFVIDKFPISRPNLTFSTLTVSNMSPEDSSIYLCSVEEGHWETQYFGPGTRLLVL.

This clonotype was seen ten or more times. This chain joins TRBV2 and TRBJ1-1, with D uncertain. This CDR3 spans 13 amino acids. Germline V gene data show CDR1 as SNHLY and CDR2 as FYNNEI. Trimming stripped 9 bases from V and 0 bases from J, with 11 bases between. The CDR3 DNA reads TGTGCCAGTCTGTTGGAGATGAACACTGAAGCTTTCTTT. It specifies CASLLEMNTEAFF.

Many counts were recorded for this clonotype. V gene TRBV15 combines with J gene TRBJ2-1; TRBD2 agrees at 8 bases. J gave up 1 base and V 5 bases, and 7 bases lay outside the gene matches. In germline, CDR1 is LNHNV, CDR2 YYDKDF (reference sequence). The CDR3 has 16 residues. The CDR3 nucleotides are TGTGCCACCAGCCTCCCCGGGGGGGGGTCCTACAATGAGCAGTTCTTC. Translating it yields CATSLPGGGSYNEQFF.

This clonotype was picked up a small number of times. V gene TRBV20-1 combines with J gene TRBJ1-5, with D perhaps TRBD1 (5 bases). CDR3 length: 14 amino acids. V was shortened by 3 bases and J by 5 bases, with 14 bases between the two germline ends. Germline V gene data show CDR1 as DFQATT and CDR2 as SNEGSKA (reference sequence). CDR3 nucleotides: TGCAGTGCTAGTTCCCCGGGGCGGGATCAGCCCCAGCATTTT. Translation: CSASSPGRDQPQHF.

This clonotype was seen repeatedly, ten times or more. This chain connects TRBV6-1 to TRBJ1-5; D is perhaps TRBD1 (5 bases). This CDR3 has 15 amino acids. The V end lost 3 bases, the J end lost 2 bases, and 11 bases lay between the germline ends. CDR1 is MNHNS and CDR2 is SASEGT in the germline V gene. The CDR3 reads CASSEGPPGNQPQHF. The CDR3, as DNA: TGTGCCAGCAGTGAGGGACCGCCGGGCAATCAGCCCCAGCATTTT.

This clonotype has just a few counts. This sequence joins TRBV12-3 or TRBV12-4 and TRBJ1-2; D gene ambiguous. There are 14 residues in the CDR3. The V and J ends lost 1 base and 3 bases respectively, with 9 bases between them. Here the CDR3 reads CASSLGSPYYGYTF. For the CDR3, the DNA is TGTGCCAGCAGTTTAGGGTCTCCCTACTATGGCTACACCTTC.

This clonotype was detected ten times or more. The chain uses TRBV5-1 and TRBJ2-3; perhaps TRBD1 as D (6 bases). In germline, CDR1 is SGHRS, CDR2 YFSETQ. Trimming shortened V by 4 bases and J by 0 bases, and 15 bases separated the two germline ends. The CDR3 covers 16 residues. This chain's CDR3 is CASSITGIFSTDTQYF. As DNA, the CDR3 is TGCGCCAGCAGCATTACAGGGATATTTAGCACAGATACGCAGTATTTT.

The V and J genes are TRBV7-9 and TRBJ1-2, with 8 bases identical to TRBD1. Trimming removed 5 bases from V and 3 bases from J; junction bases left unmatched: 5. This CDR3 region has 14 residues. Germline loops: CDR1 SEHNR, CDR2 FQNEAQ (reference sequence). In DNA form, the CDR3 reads TGTGCCAGCAGCCACCCAGGGGGCGACTATGGCTACACCTTC. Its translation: CASSHPGGDYGYTF.

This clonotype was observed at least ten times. The CDR3 bases are TGTGCCATCAGTGAGTCGAACGGGGGCAATCAGCCCCAGCATTTT. The encoded protein is CAISESNGGNQPQHF. The chain recombines TRBV10-3 with TRBJ1-5, with unresolved D. The V end was cut by 0 bases, the J end by 2 bases, with 8 bases between. The CDR3 is 15 residues long. Germline CDR1 is ENHRY and CDR2 is SYGVKD.

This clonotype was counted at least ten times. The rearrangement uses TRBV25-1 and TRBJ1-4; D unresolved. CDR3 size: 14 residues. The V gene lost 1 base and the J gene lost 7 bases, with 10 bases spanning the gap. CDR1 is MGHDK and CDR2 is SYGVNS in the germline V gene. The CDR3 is CASSEFRDGEKLFF. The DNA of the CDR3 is TGTGCCAGCAGTGAATTCCGGGATGGTGAAAAACTGTTTTTT.

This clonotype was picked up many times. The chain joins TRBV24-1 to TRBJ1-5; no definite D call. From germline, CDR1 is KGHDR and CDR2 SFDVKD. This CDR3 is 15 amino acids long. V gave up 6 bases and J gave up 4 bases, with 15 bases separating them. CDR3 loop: CATSLVRRPNQPQHF. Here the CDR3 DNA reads TGTGCCACCAGTCTAGTACGGAGACCTAATCAGCCCCAGCATTTT.

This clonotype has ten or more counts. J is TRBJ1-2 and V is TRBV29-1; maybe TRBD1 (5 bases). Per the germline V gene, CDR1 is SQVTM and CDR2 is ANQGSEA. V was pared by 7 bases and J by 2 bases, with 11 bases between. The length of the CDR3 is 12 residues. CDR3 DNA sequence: TGCAGCGCGTGGGGGGAGAACTATGGCTACACCTTC. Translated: CSAWGENYGYTF.

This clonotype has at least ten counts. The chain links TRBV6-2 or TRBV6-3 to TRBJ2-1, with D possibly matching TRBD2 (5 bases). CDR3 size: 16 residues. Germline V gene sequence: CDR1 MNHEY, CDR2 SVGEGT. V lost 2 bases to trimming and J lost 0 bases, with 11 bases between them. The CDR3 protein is CASSYTDWSSYNEQFF. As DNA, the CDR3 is TGTGCCAGCAGTTACACGGACTGGAGCTCCTACAATGAGCAGTTCTTC.

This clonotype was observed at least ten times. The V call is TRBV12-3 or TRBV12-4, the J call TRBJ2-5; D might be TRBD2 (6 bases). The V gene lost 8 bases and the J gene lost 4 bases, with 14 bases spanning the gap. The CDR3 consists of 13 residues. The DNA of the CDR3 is TGTGCCAGCCGAGTGGCGGGAACAGAGACCCAGTACTTC. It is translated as CASRVAGTETQYF.

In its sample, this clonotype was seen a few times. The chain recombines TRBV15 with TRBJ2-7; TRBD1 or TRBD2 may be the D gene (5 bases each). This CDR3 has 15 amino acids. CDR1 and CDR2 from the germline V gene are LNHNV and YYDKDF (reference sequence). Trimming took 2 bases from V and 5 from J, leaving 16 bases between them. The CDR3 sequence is CATSRREGERNEQYF. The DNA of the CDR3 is TGTGCCACCAGCAGACGGGAAGGGGAGAGGAACGAGCAGTACTTC. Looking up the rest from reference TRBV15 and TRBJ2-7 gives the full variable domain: DAMVIQNPRYQVTQFGKPVTLSCSQTLNHNVMYWYQQKSSQAPKLLFHYYDKDFNNEADTPDNFQSRRPNTSFCFLDIRSPGLGDTAMYLCATSRREGERNEQYFGPGTRLTVT.

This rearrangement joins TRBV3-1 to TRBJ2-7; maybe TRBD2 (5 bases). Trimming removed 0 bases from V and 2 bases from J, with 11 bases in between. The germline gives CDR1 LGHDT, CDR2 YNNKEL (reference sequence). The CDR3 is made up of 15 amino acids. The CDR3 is CASSQERAVTYEQYF. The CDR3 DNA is TGTGCCAGCAGCCAAGAGAGGGCAGTAACCTACGAGCAGTACTTC.

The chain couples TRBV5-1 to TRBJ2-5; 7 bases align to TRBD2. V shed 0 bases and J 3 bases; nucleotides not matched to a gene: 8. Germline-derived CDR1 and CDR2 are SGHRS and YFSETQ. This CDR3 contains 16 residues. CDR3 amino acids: CASSLGAVTSKETQYF. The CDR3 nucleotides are TGCGCCAGCAGCTTGGGGGCAGTGACTAGCAAAGAGACCCAGTACTTC.

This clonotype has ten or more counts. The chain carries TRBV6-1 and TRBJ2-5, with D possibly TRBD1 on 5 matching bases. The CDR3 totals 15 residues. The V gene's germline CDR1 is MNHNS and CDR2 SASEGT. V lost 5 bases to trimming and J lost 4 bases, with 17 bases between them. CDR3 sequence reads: CASSIMQGDTETQYF. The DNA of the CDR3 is TGTGCCAGCAGTATAATGCAGGGCGACACAGAGACCCAGTACTTC.

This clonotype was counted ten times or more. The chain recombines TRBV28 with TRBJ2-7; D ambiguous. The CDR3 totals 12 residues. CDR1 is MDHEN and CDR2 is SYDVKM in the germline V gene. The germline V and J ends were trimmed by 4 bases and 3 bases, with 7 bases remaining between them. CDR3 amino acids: CASSYANYEQYF. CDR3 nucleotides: TGTGCCAGCAGTTATGCCAACTACGAGCAGTACTTC. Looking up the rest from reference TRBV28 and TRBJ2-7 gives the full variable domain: DVKVTQSSRYLVKRTGEKVFLECVQDMDHENMFWYRQDPGLGLRLIYFSYDVKMKEKGDIPEGYSVSREKKERFSLILESASTNQTSMYLCASSYANYEQYFGPGTRLTVT.

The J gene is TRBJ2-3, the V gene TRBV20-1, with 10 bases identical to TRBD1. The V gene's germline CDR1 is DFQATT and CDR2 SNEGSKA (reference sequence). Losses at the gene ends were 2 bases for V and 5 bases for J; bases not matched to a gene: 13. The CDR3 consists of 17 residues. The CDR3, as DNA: TGCAGTGCTAGACTGGAGCGTTGGACAGGGGGTCGAGATACGCAGTATTTT. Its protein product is CSARLERWTGGRDTQYF.

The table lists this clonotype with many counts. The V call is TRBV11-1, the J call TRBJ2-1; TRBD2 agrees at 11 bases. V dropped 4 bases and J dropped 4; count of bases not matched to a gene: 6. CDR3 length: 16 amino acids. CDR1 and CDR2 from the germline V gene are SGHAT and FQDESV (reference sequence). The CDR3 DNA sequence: TGTGCCAGCAGCTCTAGGACTAGCGGGTTATACAATGAGCAGTTCTTC. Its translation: CASSSRTSGLYNEQFF.

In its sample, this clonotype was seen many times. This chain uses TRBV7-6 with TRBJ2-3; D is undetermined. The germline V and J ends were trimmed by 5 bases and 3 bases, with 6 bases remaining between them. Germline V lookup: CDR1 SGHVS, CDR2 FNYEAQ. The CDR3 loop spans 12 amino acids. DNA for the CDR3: TGTGCCAGCAGCACCCGAACAGATACGCAGTATTTT. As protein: CASSTRTDTQYF.

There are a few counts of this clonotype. The CDR3 spells CASSSGQGALLEQFF. For the CDR3, the DNA is TGTGCCAGCAGCTCCGGACAGGGGGCCCTATTGGAGCAGTTCTTC. This chain joins TRBV9 and TRBJ2-1; 11 bases are a match to TRBD1. Trimming at V came to 4 bases and at J to 10 bases, leaving 10 bases not matched to a gene. The CDR3 totals 15 residues. The germline CDR1 and CDR2 sequences are SGDLS and YYNGEE. The variable domain in full, with the rest retrieved from reference TRBV9 and TRBJ2-1, is DSGVTQTPKHLITATGQRVTLRCSPRSGDLSVYWYQQSLDQGLQFLIQYYNGEERAKGNILERFSAQQFPDLHSELNLSSLELGDSALYFCASSSGQGALLEQFFGPGTRLTVL.

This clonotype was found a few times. As DNA, the CDR3 is TGTGCCAGCTCACCTCAACTCGCAGATACGCAGTATTTT. Protein: CASSPQLADTQYF. The J gene is TRBJ2-3, the V gene TRBV18, with D uncertain. Trimming removed 3 bases from V and 4 bases from J, with 8 bases in between. The germline V gene encodes CDR1 KGHSH and CDR2 LQKENI. The CDR3 contains 13 residues. The full variable domain, completed using reference TRBV18 and TRBJ2-3, is NAGVMQNPRHLVRRRGQEARLRCSPMKGHSHVYWYRQLPEEGLKFMVYLQKENIIDESGMPKERFSAEFPKEGPSILRIQQVVRGDSAAYFCASSPQLADTQYFGPGTRLTVL.

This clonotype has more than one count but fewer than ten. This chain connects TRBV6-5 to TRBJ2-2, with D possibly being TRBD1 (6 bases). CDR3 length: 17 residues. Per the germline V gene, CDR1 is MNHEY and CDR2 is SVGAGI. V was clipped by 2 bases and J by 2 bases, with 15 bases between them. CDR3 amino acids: CASSYPIRGINTGELFF. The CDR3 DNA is TGTGCCAGCAGTTACCCCATAAGGGGGATAAACACCGGGGAGCTGTTTTTT.

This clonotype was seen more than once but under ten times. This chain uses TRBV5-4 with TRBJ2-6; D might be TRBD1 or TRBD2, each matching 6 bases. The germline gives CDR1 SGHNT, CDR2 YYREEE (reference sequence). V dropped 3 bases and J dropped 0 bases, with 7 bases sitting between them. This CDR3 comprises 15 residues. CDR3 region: CASSWGASGANVLTF. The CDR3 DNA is TGTGCCAGCAGCTGGGGGGCCTCTGGGGCCAACGTCCTGACTTTC.

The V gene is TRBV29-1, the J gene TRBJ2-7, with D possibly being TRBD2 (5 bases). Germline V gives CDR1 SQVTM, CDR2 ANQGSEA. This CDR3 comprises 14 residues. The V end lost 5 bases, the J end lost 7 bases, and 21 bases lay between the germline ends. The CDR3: CSVPRAEDSREQYF. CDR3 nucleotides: TGCAGCGTTCCCCGGGCGGAGGATTCCAGGGAGCAGTACTTC.

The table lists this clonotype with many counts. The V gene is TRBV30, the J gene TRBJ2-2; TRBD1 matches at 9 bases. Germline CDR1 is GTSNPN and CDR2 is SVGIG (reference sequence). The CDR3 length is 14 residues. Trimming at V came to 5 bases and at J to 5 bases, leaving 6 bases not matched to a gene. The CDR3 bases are TGTGCCTGGGTGGACAGGGGACGGACCGGGGAGCTGTTTTTT. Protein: CAWVDRGRTGELFF.